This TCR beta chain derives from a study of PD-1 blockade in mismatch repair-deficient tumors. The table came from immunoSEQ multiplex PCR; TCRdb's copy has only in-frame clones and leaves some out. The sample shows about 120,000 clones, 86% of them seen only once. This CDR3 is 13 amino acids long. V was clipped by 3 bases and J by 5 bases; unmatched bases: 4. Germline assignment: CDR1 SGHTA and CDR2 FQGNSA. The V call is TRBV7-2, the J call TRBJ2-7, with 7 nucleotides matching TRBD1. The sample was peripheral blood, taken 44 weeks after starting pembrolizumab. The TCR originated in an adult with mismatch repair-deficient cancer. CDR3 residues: CASSFRQGDEQYF. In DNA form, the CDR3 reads TGTGCCAGCAGCTTTCGGCAGGGGGACGAGCAGTACTTC.